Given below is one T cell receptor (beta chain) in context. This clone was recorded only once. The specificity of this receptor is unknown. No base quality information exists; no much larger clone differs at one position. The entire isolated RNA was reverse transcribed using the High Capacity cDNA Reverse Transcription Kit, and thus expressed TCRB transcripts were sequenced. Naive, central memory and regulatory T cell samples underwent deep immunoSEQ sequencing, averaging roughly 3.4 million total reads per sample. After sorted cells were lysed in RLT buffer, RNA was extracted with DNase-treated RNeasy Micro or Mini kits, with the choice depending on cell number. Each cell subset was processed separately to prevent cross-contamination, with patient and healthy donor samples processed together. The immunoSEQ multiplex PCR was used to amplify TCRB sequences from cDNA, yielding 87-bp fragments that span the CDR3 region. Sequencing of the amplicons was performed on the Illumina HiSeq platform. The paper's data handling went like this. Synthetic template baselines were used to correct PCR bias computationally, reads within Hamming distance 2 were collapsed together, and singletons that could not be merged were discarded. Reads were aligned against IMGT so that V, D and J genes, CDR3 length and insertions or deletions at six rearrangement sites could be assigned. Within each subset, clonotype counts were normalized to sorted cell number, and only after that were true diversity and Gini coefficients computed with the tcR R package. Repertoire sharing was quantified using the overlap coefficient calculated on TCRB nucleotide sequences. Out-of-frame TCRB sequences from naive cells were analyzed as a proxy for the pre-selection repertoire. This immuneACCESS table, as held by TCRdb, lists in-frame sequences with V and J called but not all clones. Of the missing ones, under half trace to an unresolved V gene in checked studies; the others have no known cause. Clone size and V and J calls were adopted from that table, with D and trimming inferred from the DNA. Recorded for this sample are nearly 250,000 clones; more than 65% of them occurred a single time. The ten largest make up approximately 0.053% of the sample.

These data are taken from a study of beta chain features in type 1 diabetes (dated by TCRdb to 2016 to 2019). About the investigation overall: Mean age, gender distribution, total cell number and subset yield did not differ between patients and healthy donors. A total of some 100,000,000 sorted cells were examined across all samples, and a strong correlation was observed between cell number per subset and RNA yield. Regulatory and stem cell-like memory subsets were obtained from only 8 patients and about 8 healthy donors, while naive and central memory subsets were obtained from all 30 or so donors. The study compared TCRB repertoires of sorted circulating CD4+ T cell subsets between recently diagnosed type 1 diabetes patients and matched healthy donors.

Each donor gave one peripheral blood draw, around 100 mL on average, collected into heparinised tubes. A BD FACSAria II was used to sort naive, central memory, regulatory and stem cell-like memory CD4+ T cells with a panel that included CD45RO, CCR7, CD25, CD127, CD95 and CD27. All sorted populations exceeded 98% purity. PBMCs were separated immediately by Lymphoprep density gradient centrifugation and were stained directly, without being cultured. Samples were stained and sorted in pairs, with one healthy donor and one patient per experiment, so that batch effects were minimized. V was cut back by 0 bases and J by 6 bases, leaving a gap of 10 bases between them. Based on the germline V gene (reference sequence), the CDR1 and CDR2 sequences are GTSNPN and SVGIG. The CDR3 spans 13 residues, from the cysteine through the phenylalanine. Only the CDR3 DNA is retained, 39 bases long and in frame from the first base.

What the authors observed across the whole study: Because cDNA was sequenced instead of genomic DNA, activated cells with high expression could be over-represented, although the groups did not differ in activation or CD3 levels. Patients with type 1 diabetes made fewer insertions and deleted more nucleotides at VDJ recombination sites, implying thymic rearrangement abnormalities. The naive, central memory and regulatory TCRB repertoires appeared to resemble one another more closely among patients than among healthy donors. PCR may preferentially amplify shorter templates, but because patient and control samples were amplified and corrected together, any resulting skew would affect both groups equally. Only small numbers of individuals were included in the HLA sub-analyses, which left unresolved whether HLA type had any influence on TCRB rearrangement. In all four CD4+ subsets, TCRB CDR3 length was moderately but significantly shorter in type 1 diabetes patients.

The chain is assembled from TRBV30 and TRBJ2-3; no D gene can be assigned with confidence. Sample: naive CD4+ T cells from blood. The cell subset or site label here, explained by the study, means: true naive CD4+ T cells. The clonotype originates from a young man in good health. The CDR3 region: CAWSVLNWDTQYF. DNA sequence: TGTGCCTGGAGTGTACTTAATTGGGATACGCAGTATTTT.